This TCR beta chain appears in the sequencing data of a study of T cells in Graves' hyperthyroidism and ophthalmopathy. General study findings and limits: Blood also contained most expanded thyroid clonotypes above 0.001.

This clonotype was seen at least ten times. No antigen is known for it. V lost 6 bases, J lost 3 bases, and 12 bases lay in between. Germline CDR1 and CDR2: SNHLY and FYNNEI. The CDR3 runs to 13 residues. Criteria for exclusion of patients were uncontrolled infection, other autoimmune disease, pregnancy or lactation. RNA transcripts gave rise to amplified TCR beta CDR3 regions. The study used the HTBI primer set for a first-round RT-PCR of the TCR CDR3. Each CDR3 protein is one row after TCRdb ran MiXCR on the multiplex PCR reads. Counted here are hundreds of thousands of distinct CDR3 sequences, roughly a quarter occurring once; the ten biggest clones make up around 11%.

The receptor comes from a woman aged 25-40 years with Graves' ophthalmopathy. Sequencing was carried out using blood. The chain has TRBV2 and TRBJ2-7; tentative D call: TRBD1 (5 bases). The CDR3 here is CASRDTQLYEQYF. The CDR3 nucleotides read TGTGCCAGCAGGGACACGCAGCTCTACGAGCAGTACTTC.